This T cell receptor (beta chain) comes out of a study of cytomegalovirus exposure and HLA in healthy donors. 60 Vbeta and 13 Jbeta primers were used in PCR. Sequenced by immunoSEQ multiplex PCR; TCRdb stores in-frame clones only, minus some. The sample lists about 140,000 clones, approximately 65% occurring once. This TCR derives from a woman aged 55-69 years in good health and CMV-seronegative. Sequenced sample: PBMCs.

The CDR3 region has the DNA TGCGCCAGCAGCTTGGGAGGGCTAGCGGGAGGACCCACCAATGAGCAGTTCTTC. Translation: CASSLGGLAGGPTNEQFF. The chain links TRBV5-1 to TRBJ2-1, with 11 bases lining up with TRBD2. This CDR3 contains 18 residues. Germline CDR1 is SGHRS and CDR2 is YFSETQ. The V gene end was trimmed by 0 bases and the J gene end by 6 bases; junction bases not matched to a gene: 11. The full variable domain, rest sourced from reference TRBV5-1 and TRBJ2-1, is KAGVTQTPRYLIKTRGQQVTLSCSPISGHRSVSWYQQTPGQGLQFLFEYFSETQRNKGNFPGRFSGRQFSNSRSEMNVSTLELGDSALYLCASSLGGLAGGPTNEQFFGPGTRLTVL.